The rows below give T cell receptor beta chains drawn from one sample of a study of sequential checkpoint blockade in melanoma. Some clones are missing from TCRdb's copy, which holds only in-frame ones; the method was immunoSEQ multiplex PCR. Counted here are over 10,000 clones, roughly three fifths occurring once; the ten biggest clones make up under 30%. Sample: CD8+ T cells sorted from blood (inferred from file names), taken from a patient given nivolumab and ipilimumab in sequence. All receptors derive from a human donor with melanoma. The CDR3 runs from the conserved cysteine through the conserved F or W. The D gene is left open where the match is weak. Size values are once, few and many counts, or a class for expanded clones, and some rows have none.

d_gene: TRBD1; v_gene: TRBV6-4; j_gene: TRBJ1-1; abundance: .; len: 16; CDR3nt: TGTGCCAGCAGTGATCCGGAATCCGGGACAGAAACTGAAGCTTTCTTT; CDR3aa: CASSDPESGTETEAFF
d_gene: .; v_gene: TRBV5-6; j_gene: TRBJ2-7; abundance: .; len: 12; CDR3nt: TGTGCCAGCAGCTTCATCTCCTACGAGCAGTACTTC; CDR3aa: CASSFISYEQYF
d_gene: .; v_gene: TRBV5-1; j_gene: TRBJ2-7; abundance: .; len: 15; CDR3nt: TGCGCCAGCAGCTTGGAAGTAGCGTTATACTACGAGCAGTACTTC; CDR3aa: CASSLEVALYYEQYF
d_gene: .; v_gene: TRBV19; j_gene: TRBJ1-1; abundance: few; len: 14; CDR3nt: TGTGCCAGTAGTATGACCCCGGGGGATACTGAAGCTTTCTTT; CDR3aa: CASSMTPGDTEAFF
d_gene: TRBD1; v_gene: TRBV11-2; j_gene: TRBJ2-7; abundance: .; len: 15; CDR3nt: TGTGCCAGCAGCGCCCGGGACAGGGGAGTATACGAGCAGTACTTC; CDR3aa: CASSARDRGVYEQYF
d_gene: TRBD2; v_gene: TRBV9; j_gene: TRBJ2-7; abundance: few; len: 15; CDR3nt: TGTGCCAGCAGCGTAGGACTAGCGGGAGGGAACGAGCAGTACTTC; CDR3aa: CASSVGLAGGNEQYF
d_gene: .; v_gene: TRBV27; j_gene: TRBJ2-4; abundance: .; len: 16; CDR3nt: TGTGCCAGCAGTTCCCTTTTCCAGGAAGCCAAAAACATTCAGTACTTC; CDR3aa: CASSSLFQEAKNIQYF
d_gene: .; v_gene: TRBV30; j_gene: TRBJ2-3; abundance: .; len: 15; CDR3nt: TGTGCCTGGAGTGTGGTGGGGGGGCCAACAGATACGCAGTATTTT; CDR3aa: CAWSVVGGPTDTQYF
d_gene: .; v_gene: TRBV4-1; j_gene: TRBJ2-7; abundance: few; len: 13; CDR3nt: TGTGCCAGCAGCCCGGATACCACGGGGGAGCAGTACTTC; CDR3aa: CASSPDTTGEQYF
d_gene: TRBD1; v_gene: TRBV13; j_gene: TRBJ1-2; abundance: .; len: 15; CDR3nt: TGTGCCAGCAGCCCCGGACCGGGACAGGGGTTTGGCTACACCTTC; CDR3aa: CASSPGPGQGFGYTF
d_gene: TRBD2; v_gene: TRBV27; j_gene: TRBJ2-5; abundance: .; len: 15; CDR3nt: TGTGCCAGCAGTTCCCTTGGCGGGAGGCAAGAGACCCAGTACTTC; CDR3aa: CASSSLGGRQETQYF
d_gene: .; v_gene: TRBV11-2; j_gene: TRBJ2-1; abundance: .; len: 13; CDR3nt: TGTGCCAGCAGCTTAGCCGGACAGAATGAGCAGTTCTTC; CDR3aa: CASSLAGQNEQFF
d_gene: .; v_gene: TRBV4-1; j_gene: TRBJ2-7; abundance: few; len: 14; CDR3nt: TGCGCCAGCAGCCAAGTCACGGGAATCTACGAGCAGTACTTC; CDR3aa: CASSQVTGIYEQYF
d_gene: TRBD2; v_gene: TRBV6-1; j_gene: TRBJ2-1; abundance: .; len: 16; CDR3nt: TGTGCCAGCAGTGAAGAGGGACTAGCGGGACGCGATGAGCAGTTCTTC; CDR3aa: CASSEEGLAGRDEQFF
d_gene: TRBD2; v_gene: TRBV7-9; j_gene: TRBJ2-7; abundance: few; len: 15; CDR3nt: TGTGCCAGCAGCACACCTAGCGGGAGTTCCCACGAGCAGTACTTC; CDR3aa: CASSTPSGSSHEQYF
d_gene: .; v_gene: TRBV7-2; j_gene: TRBJ1-1; abundance: .; len: 14; CDR3nt: TGTGCCAGCAGCTTAGATGACAGATACACTGAAGCTTTCTTT; CDR3aa: CASSLDDRYTEAFF
d_gene: .; v_gene: TRBV4-3; j_gene: TRBJ1-1; abundance: .; len: 14; CDR3nt: TGCGCCAGCAGCCAAGTTCGAGAGGACACTGAAGCTTTCTTT; CDR3aa: CASSQVREDTEAFF
d_gene: .; v_gene: TRBV7-6; j_gene: TRBJ2-7; abundance: .; len: 15; CDR3nt: TGTGCCAGCAGCCCCGTCCAGGGAAGCTCCTACGAGCAGTACTTC; CDR3aa: CASSPVQGSSYEQYF
d_gene: TRBD1; v_gene: TRBV28; j_gene: TRBJ2-5; abundance: .; len: 14; CDR3nt: TGTGCCAGCAGCCCAGGGGGCTTACACGAGACCCAGTACTTC; CDR3aa: CASSPGGLHETQYF
d_gene: TRBD1; v_gene: TRBV5-1; j_gene: TRBJ1-5; abundance: .; len: 16; CDR3nt: TGCGCCAGCAGCTCCGGGACAGGGGGCTTGAAACAGCCCCAGCATTTT; CDR3aa: CASSSGTGGLKQPQHF
d_gene: .; v_gene: TRBV28; j_gene: TRBJ1-4; abundance: .; len: 18; CDR3nt: TGTGCCAGCAGTTTAATCCACTCTGCAGGGCAAAATAATGAAAAACTGTTTTTT; CDR3aa: CASSLIHSAGQNNEKLFF
d_gene: .; v_gene: TRBV9; j_gene: TRBJ2-1; abundance: .; len: 15; CDR3nt: TGTGCCAGCAGCGTAGACGGGACATCCTACAATGAGCAGTTCTTC; CDR3aa: CASSVDGTSYNEQFF
d_gene: .; v_gene: TRBV28; j_gene: TRBJ1-5; abundance: .; len: 15; CDR3nt: TGTGCCAGCAGGCAAGTTGGCCTGAGCAATCAGCCCCAGCATTTT; CDR3aa: CASRQVGLSNQPQHF
d_gene: TRBD2; v_gene: TRBV5-6; j_gene: TRBJ2-1; abundance: .; len: 14; CDR3nt: TGTGCCAGCAGAAGGACTAGCGACAACAATGAGCAGTTCTTC; CDR3aa: CASRRTSDNNEQFF
d_gene: TRBD2; v_gene: TRBV4-1; j_gene: TRBJ2-7; abundance: .; len: 14; CDR3nt: TGCGCCAGCAGCCCACTCAAAGCGGGGGACGAGCAGTACTTC; CDR3aa: CASSPLKAGDEQYF
d_gene: .; v_gene: TRBV9; j_gene: TRBJ1-1; abundance: few; len: 16; CDR3nt: TGTGCCAGCAGCGTAGCGGCGGGGCATGAGGGAACTGAAGCTTTCTTT; CDR3aa: CASSVAAGHEGTEAFF
d_gene: .; v_gene: TRBV6-4; j_gene: TRBJ1-5; abundance: few; len: 12; CDR3nt: TGTGCCAGCATCGAGGGTTTGGAGCCCCAGCATTTT; CDR3aa: CASIEGLEPQHF
d_gene: .; v_gene: TRBV6-5; j_gene: TRBJ2-1; abundance: .; len: 15; CDR3nt: TGTGCCAGCAGTTACTCGTCAAGTGATCGGGAGGAGCAGTTCTTC; CDR3aa: CASSYSSSDREEQFF
d_gene: TRBD1; v_gene: TRBV5-5; j_gene: TRBJ1-5; abundance: .; len: 14; CDR3nt: TGTGCCAGCAGCACCCGACAGGGTGGCCAGCCCCAGCATTTT; CDR3aa: CASSTRQGGQPQHF
d_gene: .; v_gene: TRBV7-9; j_gene: TRBJ2-7; abundance: many; len: 15; CDR3nt: TGTGCCAGCAGCTCCCCAGGACAGAGGGGCTACGAGCAGTACTTC; CDR3aa: CASSSPGQRGYEQYF
d_gene: TRBD1; v_gene: TRBV7-9; j_gene: TRBJ1-1; abundance: .; len: 15; CDR3nt: TGTGCCAGCAGCTTACCCAGGACAGGGAGAACTGAAGCTTTCTTT; CDR3aa: CASSLPRTGRTEAFF
d_gene: TRBD1; v_gene: TRBV6-5; j_gene: TRBJ1-2; abundance: .; len: 13; CDR3nt: TGTGCCAGCAGTCCCGGGACAGTCTATGGCTACACCTTC; CDR3aa: CASSPGTVYGYTF
d_gene: TRBD1; v_gene: TRBV7-9; j_gene: TRBJ2-5; abundance: .; len: 15; CDR3nt: TGTGCCAGCAGCCCCGAGGGGGCAGGGAAGGAGACCCAGTACTTC; CDR3aa: CASSPEGAGKETQYF
d_gene: .; v_gene: TRBV6-1; j_gene: TRBJ2-2; abundance: .; len: 16; CDR3nt: TGTGCCAGCAGTGAAAGGGGACTCATTAACACCGGGGAGCTGTTTTTT; CDR3aa: CASSERGLINTGELFF
d_gene: TRBD2; v_gene: TRBV4-3; j_gene: TRBJ2-1; abundance: .; len: 17; CDR3nt: TGCGCCAGCAGCCAAGATCCTCGGAGCGGGGGGGCCCCCGAGCAGTTCTTC; CDR3aa: CASSQDPRSGGAPEQFF
d_gene: TRBD2; v_gene: TRBV29-1; j_gene: TRBJ2-1; abundance: .; len: 16; CDR3nt: TGCAGCGTTGAGGTACTAGCGGGGGGGGCCTACAATGAGCAGTTCTTC; CDR3aa: CSVEVLAGGAYNEQFF
d_gene: TRBD2; v_gene: TRBV4-1; j_gene: TRBJ2-7; abundance: once; len: 14; CDR3nt: TGCGCCAGCAGCCACACTAGCGACTCCTACGAGCAGTACTTC; CDR3aa: CASSHTSDSYEQYF
d_gene: .; v_gene: TRBV5-4; j_gene: TRBJ2-7; abundance: .; len: 12; CDR3nt: TGTGCCAGCAGCTTGTCCCGGGACGAGCAGTACTTC; CDR3aa: CASSLSRDEQYF